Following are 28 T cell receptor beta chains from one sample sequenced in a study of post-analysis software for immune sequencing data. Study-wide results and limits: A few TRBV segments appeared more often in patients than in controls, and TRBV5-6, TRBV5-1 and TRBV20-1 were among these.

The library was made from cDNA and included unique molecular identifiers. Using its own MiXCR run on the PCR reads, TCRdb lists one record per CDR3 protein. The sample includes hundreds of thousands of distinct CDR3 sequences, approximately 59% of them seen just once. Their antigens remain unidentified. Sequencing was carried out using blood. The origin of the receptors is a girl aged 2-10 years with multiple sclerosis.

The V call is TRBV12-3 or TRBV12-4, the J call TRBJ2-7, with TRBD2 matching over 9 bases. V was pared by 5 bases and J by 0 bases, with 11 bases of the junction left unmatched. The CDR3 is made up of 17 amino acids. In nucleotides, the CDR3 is TGTGCCAGCAGTCTTGGTCTAGCGGGATTCTTCTCCTACGAGCAGTACTTC. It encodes CASSLGLAGFFSYEQYF.

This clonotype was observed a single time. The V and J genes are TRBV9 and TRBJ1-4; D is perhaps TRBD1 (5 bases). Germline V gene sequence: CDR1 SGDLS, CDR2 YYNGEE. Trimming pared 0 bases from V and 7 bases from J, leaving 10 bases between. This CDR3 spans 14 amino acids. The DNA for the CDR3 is TGTGCCAGCAGCGTAGGGGGGGTCTCTGAAAAACTGTTTTTT. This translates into CASSVGGVSEKLFF.

Here the CDR3 reads CASSSYPGGGEKLFF. CDR3 in DNA: TGTGCCAGCAGCTCCTACCCGGGAGGGGGGGAAAAACTGTTTTTT. The J gene is TRBJ1-4, the V gene TRBV7-2, with D possibly matching TRBD1 (6 bases). This CDR3 comprises 15 residues. V was pared by 4 bases and J by 8 bases, with 17 bases between. Looked up from germline, CDR1 is SGHTA and CDR2 is FQGNSA.

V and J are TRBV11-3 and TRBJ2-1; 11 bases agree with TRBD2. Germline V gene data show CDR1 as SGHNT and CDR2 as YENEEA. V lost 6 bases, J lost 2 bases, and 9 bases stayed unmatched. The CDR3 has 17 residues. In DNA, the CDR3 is TGTGCCAGCAGTCTTAGCGGGGGGGCCGAAGCCTACAATGAGCAGTTCTTC. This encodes CASSLSGGAEAYNEQFF.

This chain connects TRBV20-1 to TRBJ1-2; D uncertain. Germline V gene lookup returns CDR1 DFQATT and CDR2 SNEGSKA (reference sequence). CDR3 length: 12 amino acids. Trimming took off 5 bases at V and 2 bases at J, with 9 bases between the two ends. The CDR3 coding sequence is TGCAGTGCTTTTGACGGGAACTATGGCTACACCTTC. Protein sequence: CSAFDGNYGYTF.

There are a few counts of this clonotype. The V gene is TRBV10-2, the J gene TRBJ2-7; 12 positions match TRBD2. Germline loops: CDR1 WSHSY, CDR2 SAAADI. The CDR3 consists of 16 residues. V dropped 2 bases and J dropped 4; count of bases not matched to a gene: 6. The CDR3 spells CASSEPYGTSGYEQYF. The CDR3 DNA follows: TGCGCCAGCAGTGAGCCATACGGGACTAGCGGGTACGAGCAGTACTTC.

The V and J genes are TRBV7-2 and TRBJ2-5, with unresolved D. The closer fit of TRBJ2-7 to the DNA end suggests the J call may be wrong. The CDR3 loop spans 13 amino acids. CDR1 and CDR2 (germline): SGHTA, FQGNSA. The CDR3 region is CASSPPSRYEQYF. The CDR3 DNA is TGTGCCAGCAGTCCGCCCTCCCGTTACGAGCAGTACTTC.

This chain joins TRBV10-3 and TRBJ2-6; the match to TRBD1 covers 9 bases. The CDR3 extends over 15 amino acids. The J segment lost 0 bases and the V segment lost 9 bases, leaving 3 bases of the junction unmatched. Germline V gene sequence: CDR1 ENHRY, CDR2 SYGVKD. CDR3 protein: CAIGQGSSGANVLTF. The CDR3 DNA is TGTGCCATAGGACAGGGGAGCTCTGGGGCCAACGTCCTGACTTTC.

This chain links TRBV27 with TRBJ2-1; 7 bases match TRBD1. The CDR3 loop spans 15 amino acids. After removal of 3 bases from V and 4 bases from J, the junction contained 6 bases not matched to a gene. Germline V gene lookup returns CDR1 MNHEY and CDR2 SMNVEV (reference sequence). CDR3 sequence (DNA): TGTGCCAGCAGTTTCTTGGACAGGTCTTACAATGAGCAGTTCTTC. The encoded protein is CASSFLDRSYNEQFF.

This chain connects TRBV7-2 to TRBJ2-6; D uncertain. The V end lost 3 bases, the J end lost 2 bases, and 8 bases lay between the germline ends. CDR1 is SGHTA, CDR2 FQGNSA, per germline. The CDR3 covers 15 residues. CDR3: CASSFLRPGANVLTF. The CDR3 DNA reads TGTGCCAGCAGCTTTCTGCGCCCTGGGGCCAACGTCCTGACTTTC.

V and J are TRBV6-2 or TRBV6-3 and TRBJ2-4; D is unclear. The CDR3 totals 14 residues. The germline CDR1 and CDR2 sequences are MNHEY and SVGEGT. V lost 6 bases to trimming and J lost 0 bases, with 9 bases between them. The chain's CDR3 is CASRLQLAKNIQYF. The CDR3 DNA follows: TGTGCCAGCAGGCTACAGCTAGCCAAAAACATTCAGTACTTC.

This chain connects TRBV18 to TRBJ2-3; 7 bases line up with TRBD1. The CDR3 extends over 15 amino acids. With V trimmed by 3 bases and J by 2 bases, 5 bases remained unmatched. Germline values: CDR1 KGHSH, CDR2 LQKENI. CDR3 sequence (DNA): TGTGCCAGCTCACCGGTACAGGGGCTCACAGATACGCAGTATTTT. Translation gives CASSPVQGLTDTQYF.

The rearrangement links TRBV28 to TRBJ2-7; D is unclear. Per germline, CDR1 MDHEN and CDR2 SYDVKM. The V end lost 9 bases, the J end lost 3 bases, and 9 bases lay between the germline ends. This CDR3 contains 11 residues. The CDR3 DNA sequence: TGTGCCAGTACTTCCGGCTACGAGCAGTACTTC. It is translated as CASTSGYEQYF.

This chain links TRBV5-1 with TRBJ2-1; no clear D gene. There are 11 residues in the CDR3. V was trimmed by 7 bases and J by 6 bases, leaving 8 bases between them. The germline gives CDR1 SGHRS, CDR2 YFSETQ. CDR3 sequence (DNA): TGCGCCAGCCGTCTCTCCAATGAGCAGTTCTTC. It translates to CASRLSNEQFF.

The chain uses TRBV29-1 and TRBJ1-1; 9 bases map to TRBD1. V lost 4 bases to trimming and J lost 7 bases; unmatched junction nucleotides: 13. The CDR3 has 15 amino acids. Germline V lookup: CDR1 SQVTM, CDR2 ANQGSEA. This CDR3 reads CSVAGQGTIHGEAFF. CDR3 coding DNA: TGCAGCGTTGCGGGACAGGGCACCATTCATGGTGAAGCTTTCTTT. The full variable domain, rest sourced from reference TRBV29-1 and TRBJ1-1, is SAVISQKPSRDICQRGTSLTIQCQVDSQVTMMFWYRQQPGQSLTLIATANQGSEATYESGFVIDKFPISRPNLTFSTLTVSNMSPEDSSIYLCSVAGQGTIHGEAFFGQGTRLTVV.

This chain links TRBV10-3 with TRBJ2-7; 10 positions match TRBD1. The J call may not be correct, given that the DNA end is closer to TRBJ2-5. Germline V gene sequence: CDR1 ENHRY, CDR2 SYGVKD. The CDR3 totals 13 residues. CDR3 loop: CATTTGGTETQYF. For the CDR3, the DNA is TGTGCCACCACGACAGGGGGCACGGAGACCCAGTACTTC.

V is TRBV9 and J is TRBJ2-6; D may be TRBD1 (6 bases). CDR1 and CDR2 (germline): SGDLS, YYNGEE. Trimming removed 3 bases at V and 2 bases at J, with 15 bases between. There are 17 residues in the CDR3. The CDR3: CASSAQGKGTGANVLTF. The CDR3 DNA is TGTGCCAGCAGCGCACAGGGAAAGGGGACTGGGGCCAACGTCCTGACTTTC.

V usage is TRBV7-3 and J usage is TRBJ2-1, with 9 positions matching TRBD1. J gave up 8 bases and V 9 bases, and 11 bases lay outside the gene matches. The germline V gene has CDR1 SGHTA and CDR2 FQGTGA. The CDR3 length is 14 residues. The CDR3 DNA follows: TGTGCCAGTCAACCGGGACAGGGAAATCATGAGCAGTTCTTC. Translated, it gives CASQPGQGNHEQFF.

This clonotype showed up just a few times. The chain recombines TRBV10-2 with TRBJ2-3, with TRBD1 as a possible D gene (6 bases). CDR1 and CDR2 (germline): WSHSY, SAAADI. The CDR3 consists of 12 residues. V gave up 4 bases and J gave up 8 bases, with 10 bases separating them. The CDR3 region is CASSVGAFTQYF. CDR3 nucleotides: TGCGCCAGCAGTGTGGGGGCATTTACGCAGTATTTT.

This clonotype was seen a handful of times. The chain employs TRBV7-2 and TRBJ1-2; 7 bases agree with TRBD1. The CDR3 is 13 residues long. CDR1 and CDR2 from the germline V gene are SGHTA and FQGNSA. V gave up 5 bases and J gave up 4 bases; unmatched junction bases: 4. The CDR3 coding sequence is TGTGCCAGCAGCCACCCAGGGGGCTATGGCTACACCTTC. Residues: CASSHPGGYGYTF.

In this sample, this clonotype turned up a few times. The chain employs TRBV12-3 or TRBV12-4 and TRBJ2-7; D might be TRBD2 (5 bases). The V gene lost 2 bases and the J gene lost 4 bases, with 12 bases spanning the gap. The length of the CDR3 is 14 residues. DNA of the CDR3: TGTGCCAGCAGTTTACGGCTAGGCGGGTACGAGCAGTACTTC. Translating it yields CASSLRLGGYEQYF.

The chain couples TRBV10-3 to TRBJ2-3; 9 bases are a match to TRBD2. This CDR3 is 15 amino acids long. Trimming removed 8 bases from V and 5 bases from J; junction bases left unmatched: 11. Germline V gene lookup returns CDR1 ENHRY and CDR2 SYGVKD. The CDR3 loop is CAIRPSGDPEDTQYF. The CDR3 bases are TGTGCCATCCGTCCTAGCGGGGATCCGGAAGATACGCAGTATTTT.

The CDR3 loop reads CASSVLAGNDQPQHF. Here the CDR3 DNA reads TGTGCCAGCAGTGTCCTCGCAGGGAACGATCAGCCCCAGCATTTT. J is TRBJ1-5 and V is TRBV7-2, with D possibly being TRBD1 (5 bases). CDR1 and CDR2 (germline): SGHTA, FQGNSA. V shed 6 bases and J shed 5 bases, with 17 bases lying between them. The CDR3 is 15 residues long.

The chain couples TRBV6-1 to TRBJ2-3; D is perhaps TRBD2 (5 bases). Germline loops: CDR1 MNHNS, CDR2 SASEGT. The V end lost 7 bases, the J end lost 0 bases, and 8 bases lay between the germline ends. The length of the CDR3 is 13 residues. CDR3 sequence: CASMTGSTDTQYF. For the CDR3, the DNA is TGTGCCAGCATGACGGGGAGCACAGATACGCAGTATTTT.

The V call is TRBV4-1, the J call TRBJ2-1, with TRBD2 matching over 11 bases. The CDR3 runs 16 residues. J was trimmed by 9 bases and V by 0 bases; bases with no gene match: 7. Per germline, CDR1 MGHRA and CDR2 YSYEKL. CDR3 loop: CASSQEGTSGFGEQFF. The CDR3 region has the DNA TGCGCCAGCAGCCAAGAGGGGACTAGCGGCTTCGGTGAGCAGTTCTTC.

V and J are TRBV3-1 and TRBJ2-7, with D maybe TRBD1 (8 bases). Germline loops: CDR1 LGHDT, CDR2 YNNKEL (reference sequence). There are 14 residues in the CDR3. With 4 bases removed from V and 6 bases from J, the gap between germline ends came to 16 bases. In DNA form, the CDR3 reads TGTGCCAGCAGCCCAGGACAGGGCGGGAGCGAGCAGTACTTC. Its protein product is CASSPGQGGSEQYF.

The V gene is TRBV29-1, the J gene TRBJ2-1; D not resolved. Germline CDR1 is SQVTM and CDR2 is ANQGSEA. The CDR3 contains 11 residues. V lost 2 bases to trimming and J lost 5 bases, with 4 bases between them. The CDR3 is CSVEYDNEQFF. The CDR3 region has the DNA TGCAGCGTTGAATACGACAATGAGCAGTTCTTC.

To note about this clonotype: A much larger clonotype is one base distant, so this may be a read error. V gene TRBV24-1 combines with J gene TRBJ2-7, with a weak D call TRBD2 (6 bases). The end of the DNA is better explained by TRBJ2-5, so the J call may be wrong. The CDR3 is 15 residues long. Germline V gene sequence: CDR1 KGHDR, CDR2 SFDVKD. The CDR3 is CATSDFGGAQETQYF. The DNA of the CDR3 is TGTGCCACCAGTGATTTCGGGGGAGCCCAAGAGACCCAGTACTTC.